One sample yielded the 10 T cell receptor beta chains listed below, sequenced in a study of siplizumab effects on memory and regulatory T cells. The protocol was immunoSEQ multiplex PCR, while the TCRdb copy is restricted to in-frame clones and leaves out a portion. This sample has some 100,000 clones, with 85% to 95% found just once. The sample taken for sequencing was non-Treg CD4+ T cells sorted from blood. The source is a human donor in good health.

This clone has just one count. The genes are TRBV7-2 and TRBJ2-3, with D unresolved. This CDR3 has 13 amino acids. The germline V gene has CDR1 SGHTA and CDR2 FQGNSA. Trimming removed 3 bases from V and 6 bases from J, with 10 bases in between. The CDR3 region is CASSFRARDTQYF. The CDR3 bases are TGTGCCAGCAGCTTCCGGGCCCGCGATACGCAGTATTTT. The entire variable domain, with the rest obtained from reference TRBV7-2 and TRBJ2-3, is as follows: GAGVSQSPSNKVTEKGKDVELRCDPISGHTALYWYRQSLGQGLEFLIYFQGNSAPDKSGLPSDRFSAERTGGSVSTLTIQRTQQEDSAVYLCASSFRARDTQYFGPGTRLTVL.

The chain links TRBV2 to TRBJ2-1, with D perhaps assigned TRBD1 or TRBD2 (5 bases each). Trimming pared 7 bases from V and 5 bases from J, leaving 15 bases between. The CDR3 sequence is 14 residues long. CDR1 is SNHLY, CDR2 FYNNEI, per germline. CDR3 amino acids: CASIQRRGDNEQFF. The CDR3 region has the DNA TGTGCCAGCATCCAGCGGCGAGGGGACAATGAGCAGTTCTTC.

The chain has TRBV7-9 and TRBJ2-7; 14 bases map to TRBD2. This CDR3 has 19 residues. V was pared by 5 bases and J by 2 bases, with 14 bases of the junction left unmatched. CDR1 and CDR2 from the germline V gene are SEHNR and FQNEAQ (reference sequence). CDR3 in DNA: TGTGCCAGCAGCGCCAGACTAGCGGGAGGGCGGGCTAGCCCCTACGAGCAGTACTTC. It translates to CASSARLAGGRASPYEQYF.

This clone came up a few times. The chain carries TRBV7-8 and TRBJ2-1; TRBD2 agrees at 7 bases. With 7 bases clipped from V and 7 bases from J, the junction kept 16 bases outside the gene matches. The CDR3 is 16 amino acids. Germline CDR1 SGHVS, CDR2 FQNEAQ. CDR3: CASTPGEGGRWNEQFF. CDR3 coding DNA: TGTGCCAGCACCCCCGGGGAGGGAGGACGATGGAATGAGCAGTTCTTC. The variable domain in full, completed from reference TRBV7-8 and TRBJ2-1, reads GAGVSQSPRYKVAKRGQDVALRCDPISGHVSLFWYQQALGQGPEFLTYFQNEAQLDKSGLPSDRFFAERPEGSVSTLKIQRTQQEDSAVYLCASTPGEGGRWNEQFFGPGTRLTVL.

The gene calls are TRBV19 and TRBJ1-5; no clear D gene. In germline, CDR1 is LNHDA, CDR2 SQIVND (reference sequence). This CDR3 region has 12 residues. Trimming stripped 4 bases from V and 7 bases from J, with 8 bases between. CDR3 DNA: TGTGCCAGTAGTAACCGGGAACAGCCCCAGCATTTT. Encoded protein: CASSNREQPQHF. Using reference TRBV19 and TRBJ1-5 for the parts outside the CDR3, the full variable domain is DGGITQSPKYLFRKEGQNVTLSCEQNLNHDAMYWYRQDPGQGLRLIYYSQIVNDFQKGDIAEGYSVSREKKESFPLTVTSAQKNPTAFYLCASSNREQPQHFGDGTRLSIL.

This chain links TRBV5-1 with TRBJ1-2; 9 nucleotides line up with TRBD1. Germline values: CDR1 SGHRS, CDR2 YFSETQ. The CDR3 contains 16 residues. Trimming cost V 2 bases and J 3 bases; bases outside gene matches: 8. CDR3 nucleotide sequence: TGCGCCAGCAGCTTCCCCGTAGACAGGGGGGACTATGGCTACACCTTC. This translates into CASSFPVDRGDYGYTF.

This clone was detected once. This chain links TRBV29-1 with TRBJ2-2; possible D gene TRBD2, 5 bases. Trimming removed 5 bases from V and 1 base from J, with 8 bases in between. The CDR3 spans 13 residues. CDR1 is SQVTM, CDR2 ANQGSEA, per germline. The CDR3 DNA reads TGCAGCGTTTGGGGAGAGAACACCGGGGAGCTGTTTTTT. This translates into CSVWGENTGELFF.

J is TRBJ2-6 and V is TRBV28; 10 bases map to TRBD1. The V segment lost 3 bases and the J segment 0 bases; nucleotides outside the gene matches: 2. The length of the CDR3 is 17 residues. Germline values: CDR1 MDHEN, CDR2 SYDVKM. CDR3 sequence reads: CASSFRTGGSGANVLTF. The DNA of the CDR3 is TGTGCCAGCAGTTTCCGGACAGGGGGCTCTGGGGCCAACGTCCTGACTTTC. Supplemented by reference TRBV28 and TRBJ2-6, the full variable domain reads DVKVTQSSRYLVKRTGEKVFLECVQDMDHENMFWYRQDPGLGLRLIYFSYDVKMKEKGDIPEGYSVSREKKERFSLILESASTNQTSMYLCASSFRTGGSGANVLTFGAGSRLTVL.

The V call is TRBV30, the J call TRBJ1-1, with D unclear. V dropped 1 base and J dropped 0 bases, with 12 bases sitting between them. Germline V gene data show CDR1 as GTSNPN and CDR2 as SVGIG (reference sequence). The CDR3 extends over 15 amino acids. The CDR3 region has the DNA TGTGCCTGGAGTGCCACGCGGCAGATGAACACTGAAGCTTTCTTT. It specifies CAWSATRQMNTEAFF.

The rearrangement links TRBV19 to TRBJ1-1, with a weak D call TRBD1 (6 bases). V lost 4 bases and J 0 bases, leaving 12 bases between the germline ends. Germline V gene sequence: CDR1 LNHDA, CDR2 SQIVND (reference sequence). The CDR3 spans 15 residues. The CDR3, as DNA: TGTGCCAGTAGTACCCTCGACAGGATGAACACTGAAGCTTTCTTT. This codes for CASSTLDRMNTEAFF.